The source of this T cell receptor (beta chain) is a study of T-cell reconstitution after alpha-beta-depleted transplantation in children. Study observations and caveats: Expanded graft clones, several hundred of them, were reportedly the source of alpha-beta T cells about two months after transplant.

During its preparation, the TCRbeta library received unique molecular identifiers. Each CDR3 protein gets one entry after TCRdb re-called the PCR reads with MiXCR. Of about 200,000 distinct CDR3 sequences in the sample, approximately 6.3% were seen once. V shed 4 bases and J 6 bases; nucleotides not matched to a gene: 2. The length of the CDR3 is 12 residues. CDR1 SEHNR and CDR2 FQNEAQ come from the germline V gene (reference sequence). This clonotype was seen repeatedly, ten times or more. Its antigen is as yet unknown. V usage is TRBV7-9 and J usage is TRBJ2-7, with TRBD1 identical over 8 bases. The specimen was PBMCs, collected before TCRalphabeta/CD19-depleted stem cell transplant. The receptor comes from a boy younger than 10 with acute lymphoblastic leukemia, due to receive a stem cell transplant. CDR3 loop: CASSYTGGEQYF. The CDR3 nucleotides read TGTGCCAGCAGCTATACAGGGGGCGAGCAGTACTTC.